These T cell receptor beta chains were read from a single sample in a study of blood T cell repertoires in COVID-19. Clones were sequenced by immunoSEQ multiplex PCR, and TCRdb holds only the in-frame ones, with some missing. The sample lists approximately 180,000 clones, 82% occurring once. The sequenced material came from PBMCs or T cells enriched from blood (not recorded which). Receptors originate from an older woman with acute COVID-19. Each CDR3 is given without its conserved first and last residue. The D gene is left open where the match is weak.

d_call	v_call	j_call	cdr3_aa
TRBD2	TRBV11-2	TRBJ2-1	ASSFGTSGRKF
TRBD2	TRBV27	TRBJ2-1	ASSGTSGAGEQF
TRBD2	TRBV20-1	TRBJ2-2	SASSPGREGTGELF
.	TRBV5-1	TRBJ2-5	ASSLGATGGRGQETQY
TRBD1	TRBV5-1	TRBJ2-5	ASSSSEVQGADY
.	TRBV27	TRBJ2-6	ASRQLSSGANVLT
.	TRBV12-3/TRBV12-4	TRBJ2-3	ASSHTDTQY
.	TRBV5-1	TRBJ1-1	ASSLESGGLYTEAF
.	TRBV6-2/TRBV6-3	TRBJ1-5	ASSDPRGRGPQH
TRBD1	TRBV2	TRBJ1-4	ASRTGGLEEKLF
TRBD1	TRBV7-8	TRBJ1-1	ASSLQGTGTEAF
.	TRBV7-9	TRBJ1-1	ASSPSGGGTEAF
TRBD1	TRBV10-3	TRBJ2-3	AISAGQGADTQY
TRBD1	TRBV14	TRBJ2-7	ASSHLTGGSLEQY
.	TRBV6-5	TRBJ2-1	ASNSRGNEQF
TRBD2	TRBV29-1	TRBJ2-3	SAQTSGRTDTQY
.	TRBV30	TRBJ2-7	AWGRGTYEQY
.	TRBV10-3	TRBJ1-6	AISDSGVGNSPLH
.	TRBV4-1	TRBJ1-3	ASSPGQGGNTIY
TRBD1	TRBV28	TRBJ1-1	ASKLGTKTGRWNTEAF
.	TRBV9	TRBJ2-2	ASSTRGTNTGELF
.	TRBV5-5	TRBJ2-3	ASSLATAAGTDTQY
.	TRBV7-9	TRBJ1-4	ASSPDLGGGGREKLF
.	TRBV15	TRBJ2-3	ATSRLHSGYTDTQY
TRBD2	TRBV5-1	TRBJ2-5	ASSLAGGYQETQY
.	TRBV4-3	TRBJ1-1	ASSQAQANTEAF
.	TRBV14	TRBJ1-2	ASSQVTDGYT